Following are 32 T cell receptor beta chains from one sample sequenced in a study of sequential checkpoint blockade in melanoma. Stated treatment: randomized to nivolumab then ipilimumab (arm A) or the reverse (arm B). The assay was immunoSEQ multiplex PCR, and TCRdb's table has in-frame clones only and misses some. The sample lists about 6,300 clones, approximately 21% occurring once. The sample consisted of tumor tissue (inferred from file names), taken from a patient given nivolumab and ipilimumab in sequence. These receptor sequences come from a human donor with melanoma.

This clone was picked up a small number of times. This sequence joins TRBV19 and TRBJ2-3; D unclear. V was clipped by 0 bases and J by 9 bases, with 7 bases between them. This CDR3 is built from 12 residues. CDR1 LNHDA and CDR2 SQIVND come from the germline V gene (reference sequence). CDR3 in DNA: TGTGCCAGTAGTATAGAGGGGTACACGCAGTATTTT. Translating it yields CASSIEGYTQYF.

In this sample, this clone turned up many times. V and J are TRBV11-3 and TRBJ2-5, with 10 bases lining up with TRBD2. The CDR3 totals 17 residues. Trimming cost V 1 base and J 2 bases; bases outside gene matches: 7. CDR1 and CDR2 (germline): SGHNT, YENEEA. For the CDR3, the DNA is TGTGCCAGCAGCTTAGGGGCTAGCGGGGGATTTCAAGAGACCCAGTACTTC. It yields the protein CASSLGASGGFQETQYF. The variable domain in full, completed from reference TRBV11-3 and TRBJ2-5, reads EAGVVQSPRYKIIEKKQPVAFWCNPISGHNTLYWYLQNLGQGPELLIRYENEEAVDDSQLPKDRFSAERLKGVDSTLKIQPAELGDSAVYLCASSLGASGGFQETQYFGPGTRLLVL.

Here the CDR3 reads CASSPTATPQDGYTF. DNA for the CDR3: TGCGCCAGCAGCCCTACAGCGACACCGCAGGATGGCTACACCTTC. The gene calls are TRBV1 and TRBJ1-2. TRBV1 is a listed pseudogene. CDR3 size: 15 residues.

Only a few counts were recorded for this clone. The chain joins TRBV12-5 to TRBJ2-1, with D maybe TRBD2 (5 bases). The CDR3 has 13 amino acids. Germline values: CDR1 LGHNT, CDR2 FRNRAP. In DNA, the CDR3 is TGTGCCAGCGTAGCGTCCCTATACAATGAGCAGTTCTTC. Its protein is CASVASLYNEQFF.

This clone rates as medium-sized. The gene calls are TRBV11-3 and TRBJ2-5, with a possible D match to TRBD2 (6 bases). The V and J ends lost 3 bases and 3 bases respectively, with 20 bases between them. Looked up from germline, CDR1 is SGHNT and CDR2 is YENEEA. The CDR3 is made up of 17 amino acids. The CDR3 DNA sequence: TGTGCCAGCAGCTTGGTAATCACTGCGGGGCTGAAAGAGACCCAGTACTTC. It encodes CASSLVITAGLKETQYF.

By its share, this clone is medium-sized (0.01 to 0.1%). The chain combines TRBV7-2 with TRBJ1-6; D is unresolved. The CDR3 consists of 13 residues. V was cut by 5 bases and J by 8 bases, with 10 bases left in between. Per germline, CDR1 SGHTA and CDR2 FQGNSA. This chain's CDR3 is CASSPGSDSPLHF. The CDR3 DNA reads TGTGCCAGCAGCCCGGGGTCAGATTCACCCCTCCACTTT. Variable domain in full (rest from reference TRBV7-2 and TRBJ1-6): GAGVSQSPSNKVTEKGKDVELRCDPISGHTALYWYRQSLGQGLEFLIYFQGNSAPDKSGLPSDRFSAERTGGSVSTLTIQRTQQEDSAVYLCASSPGSDSPLHFGNGTRLTVT.

This clone was recorded at least ten times. The chain combines TRBV6-7 with TRBJ2-7, with D perhaps being TRBD1 or TRBD2 (5 bases each). TRBV6-7 carries the ORF label, with uncertain function. The CDR3 covers 11 residues. V was cut by 10 bases and J by 2 bases, with 9 bases left in between. The CDR3 DNA sequence: TGTGCCACCACGGGGCCCTACGAGCAGTACTTC. It yields the protein CATTGPYEQYF.

This clone was observed a few times. This chain joins TRBV11-3 and TRBJ1-4; D is possibly TRBD1 (5 bases). The CDR3 spans 17 residues. The V gene's germline CDR1 is SGHNT and CDR2 YENEEA. Trimming stripped 1 base from V and 2 bases from J, with 14 bases between. The CDR3 here is CASSLGVGAETNEKLFF. DNA of the CDR3: TGTGCCAGCAGCTTAGGTGTAGGGGCAGAGACTAATGAAAAACTGTTTTTT.

J is TRBJ2-7 and V is TRBV10-2; D tentatively reads TRBD1 or TRBD2 (7 bases each). Germline values: CDR1 WSHSY, CDR2 SAAADI. There are 12 residues in the CDR3. The ends were cut back, 8 bases at V and 4 bases at J, with 12 bases in the middle. The CDR3 DNA reads as TGCGCCAGCGAGCAGGGGGGGTACGAGCAGTACTTC. Protein product: CASEQGGYEQYF.

This clone came up many times. This rearrangement joins TRBV6-8 to TRBJ1-2; D is perhaps TRBD1 (5 bases). Looked up from germline, CDR1 is MNHGY and CDR2 is SAAAGT. This CDR3 comprises 16 residues. Trimming took 5 bases from V and 1 from J, leaving 17 bases between them. CDR3 nucleotides: TGTGCCAGCAGTAAACGAGCAGGGCTCGGTAACTATGGCTACACCTTC. As protein: CASSKRAGLGNYGYTF.

This clone was observed a handful of times. The chain links TRBV19 to TRBJ1-2; possibly TRBD1 for D (6 bases). CDR1 is LNHDA and CDR2 is SQIVND in the germline V gene (reference sequence). The CDR3 contains 13 residues. Trimming pared 5 bases from V and 4 bases from J, leaving 11 bases between. CDR3 loop: CASSSGTPYGYTF. As DNA, the CDR3 is TGTGCCAGTAGTTCCGGGACACCCTATGGCTACACCTTC.

This rearrangement joins TRBV19 to TRBJ2-1; maybe TRBD2 (6 bases). Trimming took 3 bases from V and 9 from J, leaving 9 bases between them. The V gene's germline CDR1 is LNHDA and CDR2 SQIVND (reference sequence). This CDR3 contains 12 residues. The CDR3 reads CASSMGGSEQFF. CDR3 bases: TGTGCCAGTAGTATGGGAGGCAGTGAGCAGTTCTTC.

This clone turned up a few times. V is TRBV18 and J is TRBJ2-1; 15 nucleotides match TRBD2. The CDR3 contains 14 residues. Per germline, CDR1 KGHSH and CDR2 LQKENI. Trimming removed 6 bases from V and 8 bases from J; junction bases left unmatched: 2. The CDR3 coding sequence is TGTGCCAGCTCGGGACTAGCGGGGGGATATGAGCAGTTCTTC. The encoded protein is CASSGLAGGYEQFF.

This chain links TRBV11-3 with TRBJ2-7; 7 bases fit TRBD1. Germline CDR1 is SGHNT and CDR2 is YENEEA. The CDR3 covers 17 residues. The V segment lost 6 bases and the J segment 2 bases; nucleotides outside the gene matches: 16. The CDR3 sequence: CASRLDAGTESPYEQYF. DNA of the CDR3: TGTGCCAGCAGACTTGACGCCGGGACAGAGAGCCCCTACGAGCAGTACTTC.

The rearrangement links TRBV6-8 to TRBJ1-2; D might be TRBD1 (5 bases). Germline CDR1 MNHGY, CDR2 SAAAGT. The CDR3 runs to 14 residues. Deletions cut 2 bases from V and 8 bases from J, with 15 bases between. CDR3 bases: TGTGCCAGCAGTTACAGGGCGGACACCCCGGGCTACACCTTC. Translating it yields CASSYRADTPGYTF.

This clone has at least ten counts. The chain has TRBV11-3 and TRBJ2-2; no reliable D call. V lost 0 bases and J lost 3, with 5 bases in between. The germline V gene has CDR1 SGHNT and CDR2 YENEEA. The CDR3 totals 14 residues. Here the CDR3 DNA reads TGTGCCAGCAGCTTAGATCCGGACACCGGGGAGCTGTTTTTT. Amino acids: CASSLDPDTGELFF.

This clone appeared a few times. The gene calls are TRBV7-7 and TRBJ2-2; 11 nucleotides agree with TRBD1. Germline V gene lookup returns CDR1 SSHAT and CDR2 FNYEAQ (reference sequence). This CDR3 is 17 amino acids long. The V segment lost 5 bases and the J segment 5 bases; nucleotides outside the gene matches: 10. This CDR3 reads CASSADAGTGGTGELFF. The CDR3 DNA follows: TGTGCCAGCAGCGCAGATGCCGGGACAGGGGGGACCGGGGAGCTGTTTTTT. Combining the CDR3 with reference TRBV7-7 and TRBJ2-2 gives the whole variable domain GAGVSQSPRYKVTKRGQDVTLRCDPISSHATLYWYQQALGQGPEFLTYFNYEAQPDKSGLPSDRFSAERPEGSISTLTIQRTEQRDSAMYRCASSADAGTGGTGELFFGEGSRLTVL.

This sequence joins TRBV19 and TRBJ1-5; D remains unclear. Germline assignment: CDR1 LNHDA and CDR2 SQIVND (reference sequence). The CDR3 is 12 residues long. Deletions cut 6 bases from V and 1 base from J, with 4 bases between. The CDR3 loop is CASRTSNQPQHF. As DNA, the CDR3 is TGTGCCAGTAGGACAAGCAATCAGCCCCAGCATTTT.

This clone has more than one count but fewer than ten. The gene calls are TRBV6-4 and TRBJ1-5; 7 positions match TRBD1. J gave up 6 bases and V 3 bases, and 11 bases lay outside the gene matches. Germline CDR1 reads MRHNA; CDR2 reads SNTAGT. This CDR3 contains 16 residues. The chain's CDR3 is CASSEPTGVLAQPQHF. The CDR3 DNA follows: TGTGCCAGCAGTGAACCTACAGGGGTATTGGCTCAGCCCCAGCATTTT.

This clone was observed a handful of times. The chain carries TRBV6-8 and TRBJ1-1; D not resolved. The CDR3 sequence is 14 residues long. Germline lookup yields CDR1 MNHGY and CDR2 SAAAGT. V gave up 7 bases and J gave up 3 bases, with 15 bases separating them. The CDR3 nucleotides read TGTGCCAGCACTCCGATCCAAAGTCACACTGAAGCTTTCTTT. Its translation is CASTPIQSHTEAFF.

The rearrangement joins TRBV2 to TRBJ1-2; D call uncertain. CDR3 size: 13 residues. Germline-derived CDR1 and CDR2 are SNHLY and FYNNEI. Trimming took 4 bases from V and 4 from J, leaving 10 bases between them. This CDR3 reads CASSGAVTYGYTF. Written as DNA, the CDR3 is TGTGCCAGCAGTGGGGCGGTAACCTATGGCTACACCTTC.

This clone was seen repeatedly, ten times or more. The chain joins TRBV11-3 to TRBJ2-2; D unclear. Per germline, CDR1 SGHNT and CDR2 YENEEA. The CDR3 covers 14 residues. V was pared by 5 bases and J by 8 bases, with 15 bases between. CDR3 sequence reads: CASSPTPVGGELFF. The CDR3 bases are TGTGCCAGCAGCCCTACGCCCGTTGGGGGGGAGCTGTTTTTT. The full variable domain, its missing parts supplied by reference TRBV11-3 and TRBJ2-2, is EAGVVQSPRYKIIEKKQPVAFWCNPISGHNTLYWYLQNLGQGPELLIRYENEEAVDDSQLPKDRFSAERLKGVDSTLKIQPAELGDSAVYLCASSPTPVGGELFFGEGSRLTVL.

There are many counts of this clone. The chain recombines TRBV11-3 with TRBJ2-5; D ambiguous. V was trimmed by 5 bases and J by 6 bases, leaving 19 bases between them. CDR3 length: 15 amino acids. Germline V gene data show CDR1 as SGHNT and CDR2 as YENEEA. CDR3 region: CASSPRRQSVKTQYF. The CDR3 coding sequence is TGTGCCAGCAGCCCCCGCCGGCAGTCTGTCAAGACCCAGTACTTC.

The V and J genes are TRBV30 and TRBJ1-6; 10 bases agree with TRBD1. This CDR3 has 14 residues. Trimming took 5 bases from V and 8 from J; bases not matched to a gene: 6. The germline gives CDR1 GTSNPN, CDR2 SVGIG (reference sequence). The DNA of the CDR3 is TGTGCCTGGGACAGGGGGCTTACGGATTCACCCCTCCACTTT. Encoded protein: CAWDRGLTDSPLHF.

A single count supports this clone. V is TRBV19 and J is TRBJ1-6, with 9 bases matching TRBD1. Germline V gene data show CDR1 as LNHDA and CDR2 as SQIVND (reference sequence). The CDR3 has 15 amino acids. The V segment lost 7 bases and the J segment 6 bases; nucleotides outside the gene matches: 7. The CDR3 is CASTTPGQGNSPLHF. DNA for the CDR3: TGTGCCAGTACAACTCCGGGACAGGGTAATTCACCCCTCCACTTT.

The table lists this clone with many counts. The rearrangement links TRBV11-3 to TRBJ1-1; D perhaps matches TRBD1 (6 bases). The length of the CDR3 is 14 residues. The V and J ends lost 5 bases and 5 bases respectively, with 15 bases between them. Germline V gives CDR1 SGHNT, CDR2 YENEEA. The CDR3 loop reads CASSPRGGRTEAFF. CDR3 in DNA: TGTGCCAGCAGCCCGCGGGGGGGCCGGACTGAAGCTTTCTTT.

Only a few counts were recorded for this clone. V gene TRBV11-3 combines with J gene TRBJ2-2; the match to TRBD2 covers 9 bases. CDR1 and CDR2 from the germline V gene are SGHNT and YENEEA. The CDR3 extends over 15 amino acids. The trim removed 6 bases at V and 4 bases at J, leaving 6 bases unmatched. This chain's CDR3 is CASRFCGGVTGELFF. CDR3 DNA sequence: TGTGCCAGCAGATTCTGCGGGGGGGTCACCGGGGAGCTGTTTTTT.

This chain uses TRBV7-1 with TRBJ1-2; D gene unclear. TRBV7-1 is placed among ORFs of uncertain function. Trimming left V 4 bases short and J 6 bases short, with 12 bases between. The CDR3 consists of 13 residues. The CDR3 coding sequence is TGTGCCAGCAGCTTAATGCCATCGAATGGCTACACCTTC. Amino acids: CASSLMPSNGYTF.

The sample holds a few counts of this clone. This sequence joins TRBV6-8 and TRBJ2-3; D remains unclear. The germline V gene encodes CDR1 MNHGY and CDR2 SAAAGT. There are 12 residues in the CDR3. Trimming took off 4 bases at V and 4 bases at J, with 6 bases between the two ends. CDR3 in DNA: TGTGCCAGCAGTTCCGCCGCAGATACGCAGTATTTT. Protein sequence: CASSSAADTQYF.

This chain connects TRBV6-8 to TRBJ2-3; 7 bases map to TRBD2. The trim removed 5 bases at V and 0 bases at J, leaving 5 bases unmatched. Germline lookup yields CDR1 MNHGY and CDR2 SAAAGT. CDR3 length: 15 amino acids. The CDR3 loop is CASSVQRGSTDTQYF. The CDR3 DNA reads as TGTGCCAGCAGTGTCCAGCGGGGAAGCACAGATACGCAGTATTTT.

J is TRBJ2-7 and V is TRBV9; TRBD2 aligns across 9 bases. This CDR3 contains 15 residues. The V segment lost 1 base and the J segment 2 bases; nucleotides outside the gene matches: 4. Germline V gene sequence: CDR1 SGDLS, CDR2 YYNGEE. CDR3 sequence (DNA): TGTGCCAGCAGCGTAAATGGCGGGGGGGCCTACGAGCAGTACTTC. Its protein is CASSVNGGGAYEQYF.

The chain is built from TRBV18 and TRBJ1-6, with D uncertain. Germline V lookup: CDR1 KGHSH, CDR2 LQKENI. Trimming cost V 2 bases and J 7 bases, with 6 bases left between them. The CDR3 extends over 13 amino acids. The CDR3, as DNA: TGTGCCAGCTCACCATCTTTGAATTCACCCCTCCACTTT. Its translation is CASSPSLNSPLHF.